The 22 T cell receptor beta chains in this list originate from one sample, sequenced in a study of cytomegalovirus exposure and HLA in healthy donors. Primers: 60 Vbeta forward and 13 Jbeta reverse. Sequenced by immunoSEQ multiplex PCR; TCRdb stores in-frame clones only, minus some. The sample lists 70,000 to 95,000 clones; 80% were seen once. Material for sequencing was PBMCs. The receptors come from a male donor in good health and CMV-seronegative.

V usage is TRBV19 and J usage is TRBJ2-7, with D perhaps matching TRBD2 (6 bases). V lost 9 bases and J 0 bases, leaving 12 bases between the germline ends. The CDR3 has 13 residues. Germline lookup yields CDR1 LNHDA and CDR2 SQIVND (reference sequence). The CDR3 sequence: CASSRETSYEQYF. The CDR3, as DNA: TGTGCCAGCAGCCGGGAGACCTCCTACGAGCAGTACTTC.

The rearrangement links TRBV11-2 to TRBJ2-7; the D gene is possibly TRBD2 (5 bases). The CDR3 has 13 amino acids. V lost 5 bases and J lost 0, with 8 bases in between. Germline CDR1 is SGHAT and CDR2 is FQNNGV. CDR3 protein: CASSKADSYEQYF. The CDR3 bases are TGTGCCAGCAGCAAAGCGGACTCCTACGAGCAGTACTTC.

This clone was recorded a few times. This chain uses TRBV5-1 with TRBJ2-1; TRBD1 agrees at 7 bases. V gave up 0 bases and J gave up 3 bases; unmatched junction bases: 3. Germline V gene lookup returns CDR1 SGHRS and CDR2 YFSETQ. The CDR3 is 15 amino acids. CDR3 sequence reads: CASSLEGTDYNEQFF. The CDR3, as DNA: TGCGCCAGCAGCTTGGAAGGGACAGACTACAATGAGCAGTTCTTC.

The CDR3, as DNA: TGCGCCAGCAGCTCGCTCCCGGGACAAGGGGAGACCCAGTACTTC. Translated: CASSSLPGQGETQYF. The chain links TRBV5-1 to TRBJ2-5, with D tentatively TRBD1 (6 bases). The V gene's germline CDR1 is SGHRS and CDR2 YFSETQ. The CDR3 is 15 amino acids. V lost 3 bases and J 5 bases, leaving 17 bases between the germline ends.

This sequence joins TRBV18 and TRBJ2-5; 7 bases are a match to TRBD2. CDR1 KGHSH and CDR2 LQKENI come from the germline V gene. This CDR3 contains 14 residues. After removal of 3 bases from V and 5 bases from J, the junction contained 6 bases not matched to a gene. CDR3 DNA sequence: TGTGCCAGCTCACCGGAAAGCGGGGCCGAGACCCAGTACTTC. As protein: CASSPESGAETQYF.

The V and J genes are TRBV6-5 and TRBJ2-5, with 12 nucleotides matching TRBD2. Germline V gene data show CDR1 as MNHEY and CDR2 as SVGAGI. The CDR3 is made up of 15 amino acids. The V gene end was trimmed by 6 bases and the J gene end by 2 bases; junction bases not matched to a gene: 4. CDR3 protein: CASRTTSGRQETQYF. In nucleotides, the CDR3 is TGTGCCAGCAGAACGACTAGCGGGAGACAAGAGACCCAGTACTTC.

Concerning this clone itself: This same CDR3 is encoded by further DNA sequences in the sample. The chain links TRBV4-2 to TRBJ1-2; D is uncertain. The V end lost 0 bases, the J end lost 0 bases, and 11 bases lay between the germline ends. This CDR3 is built from 16 residues. Germline V gene sequence: CDR1 LGHNA, CDR2 YNFKEQ. CDR3 in DNA: TGTGCCAGCAGCCAAGATCAGAATACAGCTAACTATGGCTACACCTTC. This sequence encodes CASSQDQNTANYGYTF.

Of note for this clone: An end of the junction differs from the germline gene, which may be a read error. The chain uses TRBV15 and TRBJ1-6, with a possible D match to TRBD1 (5 bases). There are 15 residues in the CDR3. The germline gives CDR1 LNHNV, CDR2 YYDKDF (reference sequence). CDR3 bases: TGTGCCACCAGCAGAGATCTAGGGGAAAATTCACCCCTCAACTTT. It codes for CATSRDLGENSPLNF.

This rearrangement joins TRBV7-9 to TRBJ1-5; D unclear. V dropped 1 base and J dropped 8 bases, with 6 bases sitting between them. Germline V lookup: CDR1 SEHNR, CDR2 FQNEAQ (reference sequence). This CDR3 spans 12 amino acids. CDR3 amino acids: CASSLVQEPQHF. The CDR3 bases are TGTGCCAGCAGCTTAGTCCAGGAGCCCCAGCATTTT.

The chain carries TRBV15 and TRBJ2-5, with a tentative D call TRBD2 (6 bases). CDR3 length: 14 amino acids. Trimming stripped 7 bases from V and 2 bases from J, with 14 bases between. The germline V gene encodes CDR1 LNHNV and CDR2 YYDKDF (reference sequence). CDR3 loop: CATKTAGLQETQYF. CDR3 nucleotide sequence: TGTGCCACCAAGACAGCGGGCCTTCAAGAGACCCAGTACTTC.

V and J are TRBV7-2 and TRBJ1-6; 7 bases are a match to TRBD1. The J segment lost 6 bases and the V segment lost 1 base, leaving 6 bases of the junction unmatched. In germline, CDR1 is SGHTA, CDR2 FQGNSA. This CDR3 has 16 amino acids. The CDR3 bases are TGTGCCAGCAGCTTAGTGTCGGCAGGGGGTAATTCACCCCTCCACTTT. Protein: CASSLVSAGGNSPLHF.

The J gene is TRBJ1-2, the V gene TRBV6-5, with a tentative D call TRBD1 (5 bases). The CDR3 covers 14 residues. Germline assignment: CDR1 MNHEY and CDR2 SVGAGI. With 2 bases removed from V and 6 bases from J, the gap between germline ends came to 13 bases. In DNA, the CDR3 is TGTGCCAGCAGTTACGGGCAGGGAAAGGATGGCTACACCTTC. Translated: CASSYGQGKDGYTF.

The V and J genes are TRBV7-2 and TRBJ1-2, with a tentative D call TRBD1 (5 bases). This CDR3 spans 14 amino acids. Trimming shortened V by 2 bases and J by 5 bases, and 12 bases separated the two germline ends. Germline V CDR1 and CDR2: SGHTA, FQGNSA. The CDR3 region has the DNA TGTGCCAGCAGCTTACAGGGTTTGATATATGGCTACACCTTC. Amino acids: CASSLQGLIYGYTF.

V usage is TRBV7-2 and J usage is TRBJ1-4; 10 bases match TRBD1. CDR1 is SGHTA and CDR2 is FQGNSA in the germline V gene. V gave up 4 bases and J gave up 7 bases; unmatched junction bases: 12. This CDR3 is built from 17 residues. The CDR3 sequence: CASSSGTGVPGSEKLFF. CDR3 coding DNA: TGTGCCAGCAGCTCCGGGACAGGGGTCCCGGGCAGTGAAAAACTGTTTTTT.

The V gene is TRBV9, the J gene TRBJ2-3; 12 bases match TRBD2. This CDR3 contains 15 residues. Germline loops: CDR1 SGDLS, CDR2 YYNGEE. The trim removed 1 base at V and 6 bases at J, leaving 3 bases unmatched. CDR3 in amino acids: CASSVLTSGRDTQYF. CDR3 nucleotides: TGTGCCAGCAGCGTATTAACTAGCGGGAGGGATACGCAGTATTTT.

The chain couples TRBV6-5 to TRBJ1-6; a weak D match, TRBD1 (6 bases). CDR3 length equals 14 residues. The V end lost 5 bases, the J end lost 10 bases, and 15 bases lay between the germline ends. Per the germline V gene, CDR1 is MNHEY and CDR2 is SVGAGI. CDR3 in amino acids: CASSPTGGGSPLHF. DNA of the CDR3: TGTGCCAGCAGTCCTACGGGGGGCGGATCACCCCTCCACTTT.

The rearrangement uses TRBV19 and TRBJ1-5; D call uncertain. Trimming stripped 5 bases from V and 0 bases from J, with 14 bases between. This CDR3 has 16 amino acids. The V gene's germline CDR1 is LNHDA and CDR2 SQIVND (reference sequence). CDR3 sequence (DNA): TGTGCCAGTAGTGTAACCCAGGTATATAGCAATCAGCCCCAGCATTTT. Residues: CASSVTQVYSNQPQHF.

In DNA, the CDR3 is TGTGCCAGCAGCCAAGCTGGACAGGGGAATTACAATGAGCAGTTCTTC. It translates to CASSQAGQGNYNEQFF. V and J are TRBV14 and TRBJ2-1; 9 nucleotides align to TRBD1. This CDR3 comprises 16 residues. Looked up from germline, CDR1 is SGHDN and CDR2 is FVKESK. The V segment lost 1 base and the J segment 4 bases; nucleotides outside the gene matches: 5.

The chain has TRBV5-6 and TRBJ2-7; 8 nucleotides line up with TRBD1. V gave up 5 bases and J gave up 7 bases; unmatched junction bases: 8. Germline V gives CDR1 SGHDT, CDR2 YYEEEE. The CDR3 is 13 residues long. This CDR3 is CASRLTGVGEQYF. The CDR3 nucleotides read TGTGCCAGCAGGCTGACAGGGGTCGGAGAGCAGTACTTC.

This chain uses TRBV7-8 with TRBJ1-5; no reliable D call. V lost 0 bases, J lost 4 bases, and 7 bases lay in between. CDR1 and CDR2 (germline): SGHVS, FQNEAQ. This CDR3 comprises 14 residues. CDR3 nucleotides: TGTGCCAGCAGCTTAGCGCAGTGTAATCAGCCCCAGCATTTT. The encoded protein is CASSLAQCNQPQHF.

The chain carries TRBV21-1 and TRBJ2-7; the D call of TRBD1 is as the table states it, not checked on the DNA. TRBV21-1 is noted as a pseudogene. The CDR3 is 16 residues long. CDR3 sequence reads: CASSKDGTIWVYEQYF. CDR3 sequence (DNA): TGTGCCAGCAGCAAAGATGGGACAATATGGGTATACGAGCAGTACTTC.

The chain combines TRBV7-6 with TRBJ2-3, with 9 bases identical to TRBD1. V lost 0 bases to trimming and J lost 3 bases; unmatched junction nucleotides: 1. Germline values: CDR1 SGHVS, CDR2 FNYEAQ. This CDR3 comprises 15 residues. The CDR3 reads CASSLATGGTDTQYF. The DNA of the CDR3 is TGTGCCAGCAGCTTAGCGACAGGGGGAACAGATACGCAGTATTTT.